The 9 T cell receptor beta chains given below trace back to one sample, sequenced in a study of blood T cells in healthy people across ages. Using a J-beta primer mix together with a sample-barcoded 5' primer, a second PCR was run for roughly 7 to 12 cycles. TCRdb called the 5' RACE reads again in MiXCR, with one record for every CDR3 protein. The sample carries hundreds of thousands of distinct CDR3 sequences, nearly 60% recorded once. Sequencing was performed on blood. Source of these receptors: a man aged 25 to 40 in good health.

This clonotype was seen more than once but under ten times. This chain uses TRBV11-1 with TRBJ2-3; D gene unclear. The germline V gene encodes CDR1 SGHAT and CDR2 FQDESV (reference sequence). The CDR3 totals 15 residues. V lost 5 bases to trimming and J lost 5 bases, with 17 bases between them. In nucleotides, the CDR3 is TGTGCCAGCAGCGATACTACAACATCGGGAGATACGCAGTATTTT. This encodes CASSDTTTSGDTQYF. Filled out from reference TRBV11-1 and TRBJ2-3, the complete variable domain reads EAEVAQSPRYKITEKSQAVAFWCDPISGHATLYWYRQILGQGPELLVQFQDESVVDDSQLPKDRFSAERLKGVDSTLKIQPAELGDSAMYLCASSDTTTSGDTQYFGPGTRLTVL.

This clonotype appeared once. This rearrangement joins TRBV2 to TRBJ1-2; D possibly corresponds to TRBD1 (6 bases). V was cut by 4 bases and J by 4 bases, with 10 bases left in between. The CDR3 totals 13 residues. Germline CDR1 SNHLY, CDR2 FYNNEI. DNA of the CDR3: TGTGCCAGCAGTGTAGGGGGACCCTATGGCTACACCTTC. Amino acids: CASSVGGPYGYTF.

CDR3 nucleotides: TGTGCCAGCAGTTACTCGAAGCGGGGGACTTACGAGCAGTACTTC. Its translation: CASSYSKRGTYEQYF. This chain links TRBV6-2 or TRBV6-3 with TRBJ2-7; 8 nucleotides agree with TRBD2. With V trimmed by 0 bases and J by 4 bases, 5 bases remained unmatched. Germline loops: CDR1 MNHEY, CDR2 SVGEGT. The CDR3 has 15 amino acids.

The chain is built from TRBV6-2 or TRBV6-3 and TRBJ1-5; no clear D gene. Trimming shortened V by 0 bases and J by 4 bases, and 19 bases separated the two germline ends. This CDR3 is built from 18 residues. The germline V gene has CDR1 MNHEY and CDR2 SVGEGT. CDR3 sequence (DNA): TGTGCCAGCAGTTACTCGAACCAGCACGGCGGTTTAAATCAGCCCCAGCATTTT. It specifies CASSYSNQHGGLNQPQHF.

J is TRBJ2-4 and V is TRBV20-1; the D gene is possibly TRBD2 (5 bases). This CDR3 has 13 amino acids. Germline V gives CDR1 DFQATT, CDR2 SNEGSKA (reference sequence). CDR3 DNA: TGCAGCGGGATCGGGGAACCCGTGGACGGGCAGTACTTC. Its translation: CSGIGEPVDGQYF.

CDR3 loop: CSARVVEDSPLHF. The CDR3 DNA reads as TGCAGTGCTAGAGTGGTCGAGGATTCACCCCTCCACTTT. V usage is TRBV20-1 and J usage is TRBJ1-6, with unresolved D. This CDR3 has 13 residues. The V gene's germline CDR1 is DFQATT and CDR2 SNEGSKA (reference sequence). V dropped 1 base and J dropped 8 bases, with 9 bases sitting between them.

This clonotype was seen a handful of times. This chain uses TRBV4-1 with TRBJ2-7, with a tentative D call TRBD2 (6 bases). V shed 1 base and J shed 5 bases, with 21 bases lying between them. Germline V gene sequence: CDR1 MGHRA, CDR2 YSYEKL. The CDR3 is made up of 17 amino acids. The CDR3 spells CASSQVLAEPALHEQYF. The CDR3 DNA follows: TGCGCCAGCAGCCAAGTATTAGCGGAACCTGCCCTCCACGAGCAGTACTTC.

V usage is TRBV5-5 and J usage is TRBJ1-1, with a weak D call TRBD1 (5 bases). This CDR3 spans 14 amino acids. CDR1 and CDR2 from the germline V gene are SGHKS and YYEKEE (reference sequence). The germline V and J ends were trimmed by 6 bases and 1 base, with 13 bases remaining between them. DNA for the CDR3: TGTGCCAGCACGAAAAGGGGCGCGAACACTGAAGCTTTCTTT. It specifies CASTKRGANTEAFF.

This chain connects TRBV5-1 to TRBJ2-5; 8 bases map to TRBD1. This CDR3 has 15 residues. Unmatched junction bases numbered 5, after V lost 0 bases and J lost 4 bases. Germline V gives CDR1 SGHRS, CDR2 YFSETQ. As DNA, the CDR3 is TGCGCCAGCAGCTTGGCGGGACAGGAGGGAGAGACCCAGTACTTC. Protein sequence: CASSLAGQEGETQYF.